This T cell receptor beta chain was recovered during a study of T cell repertoires in cytomegalovirus infection (dated by TCRdb to between 2018 and 2020). Some background on the complete study: Recently identified HLA-C-restricted CMV epitopes, whose presentation resists viral immunomodulation, were targeted by peptide stimulations together with well-studied HLA-B-restricted epitopes. The HLA type of each donor mattered for the analysis, because public TCR beta signatures pointed to carriage of CMV infection along with the matching HLA type.

Points the paper makes about the study in general: The ex vivo response was dominated by HLA-C-restricted CMV-specific TCR beta clonotypes, which also provided the single most frequent clonotype in two of eight donors. Carriers of CMV infection plus the relevant HLA type were discriminated by the cumulative frequency of public TCR beta family members in the study cohort and in an independent roughly 340-donor cohort.

Remarks on this clonotype: Which antigen it targets is not known. No base quality values were provided; no much bigger clone lies one nucleotide off.

The CDR3 numbers 16 residues from cysteine through phenylalanine. Of all the DNA, just the CDR3 is kept, 48 bases in frame from base 1. The germline V gene encodes CDR1 MDHEN and CDR2 SYDVKM. Clipping removes 5 bases from V and 8 bases from J, with 9 as the unmatched junction base count. Reads for this sample came from an Illumina HiSeq 1500. TCRdb's own reprocessing of the public reads used fastp at Q25 and MiXCR and kept productive beta chains. Rows merge per CDR3 protein into single entries with the most common DNA and genes. For this sample there are fewer than 950,000 distinct CDR3 sequences; around a third appear just once. The ten largest account for roughly 12% of the sample. The treatment or condition label, read with the paper, signifies: in vitro stimulation with specific CMV peptide epitopes to enrich CMV-specific T cells.

The source of this sequence is a human donor in good health (CMV status not recorded). Some clones in this sample may be carry-over from other donors' samples. This chain joins TRBV28 to TRBJ1-6; TRBD1 fits 10 bases in the junction. The starting material was cultured CD8+ T cells from PBMCs, obtained from culture after CMV antigen stimulation. The DNA sequence follows: TGTGCCAGCAGTACCACGCGACAGGGGGCCGATTCACCCCTCCACTTT. It specifies CASSTTRQGADSPLHF. The entire variable domain, with the stretches around the CDR3 drawn from the reference TRBV28 and TRBJ1-6 proteins, is DVKVTQSSRYLVKRTGEKVFLECVQDMDHENMFWYRQDPGLGLRLIYFSYDVKMKEKGDIPEGYSVSREKKERFSLILESASTNQTSMYLCASSTTRQGADSPLHFGNGTRLTVT.